This T cell receptor (delta chain) was retrieved from a study of gammadelta T cells in human blood. With regard to this clone: TCRdb has a much larger clone's protein, which differs at residue 5 from the translation of this DNA, likely because of a read error; what is shown is the protein translated from the DNA.

CDR1 is GEAIGNYY and CDR2 is EKD in the germline V gene. J lost 2 bases, V lost 3 bases, and 7 bases had no gene match. The CDR3 sequence is 19 residues long. TCRdb re-analyzed the RT-PCR reads via CATT. The sample records some 960 delta-chain clones, 34% being singletons. The sample taken for sequencing was Vgamma9Vdelta2 gamma-delta T cells from infant blood. V is TRDV2 and J is TRDJ3; 12 bases are shared with TRDD3. Matching the DNA to germline supplied the J gene, which TCRdb does not give. The sequence was collected from a human donor. The CDR3 here is CACDVTGGYRTWDTRQMFF. The CDR3 DNA is TGTGCCTGTGACGTGACTGGGGGATACAGGACCTGGGACACCCGACAGATGTTTTTC.